Below are 14 T cell receptor beta chains sequenced from a single sample in a study of shared clonotypes between healthy human individuals. Sequencing used immunoSEQ multiplex PCR; TCRdb keeps in-frame clones, though not all of them. Counted here are approximately 2.5 million clones, 93% occurring once; the ten biggest clones make up 0.35% to 0.45%. Sequenced: naive CD4+ T cells from PBMCs. Subset meaning: CD45RA+ positively selected. These receptor sequences come from a man between 18 and 29 years old in good health. Some clones in this sample may be carry-over from other donors' samples.

The V and J genes are TRBV5-1 and TRBJ2-5; 7 nucleotides agree with TRBD1. The V segment lost 4 bases and the J segment 5 bases; nucleotides outside the gene matches: 11. The CDR3 sequence is 15 residues long. Looked up from germline, CDR1 is SGHRS and CDR2 is YFSETQ. CDR3 sequence (DNA): TGCGCCAGCAGCAAAAAGACAGGGCCGCGGGAGACCCAGTACTTC. Translated: CASSKKTGPRETQYF.

The genes are TRBV25-1 and TRBJ2-3; TRBD2 matches at 9 bases. Germline trimming cut 3 bases from V and 0 bases from J; bases unmatched to any gene: 4. The CDR3 spans 16 residues. The germline V gene has CDR1 MGHDK and CDR2 SYGVNS. The CDR3 nucleotides read TGTGCCAGCAGTGATTCGCTAGCGGGAAGCACAGATACGCAGTATTTT. Translation: CASSDSLAGSTDTQYF.

The rearrangement joins TRBV27 to TRBJ2-1; D assignment may be TRBD1 or TRBD2 (5 bases each). The CDR3 has 17 amino acids. Trimming pared 2 bases from V and 8 bases from J, leaving 22 bases between. Germline loops: CDR1 MNHEY, CDR2 SMNVEV (reference sequence). This chain's CDR3 is CASSLRGVQVDWHEQFF. The CDR3 nucleotides read TGTGCCAGCAGTTTAAGAGGGGTACAGGTCGATTGGCATGAGCAGTTCTTC.

About this clone itself: This may arise from a read error, as a much more abundant clone is one base away. V and J are TRBV12-1 and TRBJ1-5; the table gives TRBD1 as D, unverified against the DNA. TRBV12-1 is a recognized pseudogene. CDR3 size: 15 residues. CDR3 in DNA: TGTGCCAGCAGCTCGGACAGGGGGCTCGATCAGCCCCAGCATTTT. This translates into CASSSDRGLDQPQHF.

As for this clone: One end of the junction fails to match germline, which may point to a read error. The V call is TRBV29-1, the J call TRBJ1-3; 8 nucleotides line up with TRBD1. Germline V gene lookup returns CDR1 SQVTM and CDR2 ANQGSEA. The CDR3 is 14 residues long. CDR3 region: CSVKDRGRGNTIYF. The CDR3 nucleotides are TGCAGCGTTAAAGACAGGGGAAGGGGAAACACCATATATTTT.

This chain uses TRBV11-2 with TRBJ2-1, with TRBD2 identical over 12 bases. Germline V CDR1 and CDR2: SGHAT, FQNNGV. The CDR3 spans 17 residues. Trimming at V came to 3 bases and at J to 6 bases, leaving 9 bases not matched to a gene. The CDR3: CASSFPTRTSGINEQFF. The CDR3 region has the DNA TGTGCCAGCAGCTTCCCAACCAGGACTAGCGGGATCAATGAGCAGTTCTTC.

The rearrangement uses TRBV19 and TRBJ1-5; D is unresolved. V lost 3 bases, J lost 5 bases, and 8 bases lay in between. Looked up from germline, CDR1 is LNHDA and CDR2 is SQIVND (reference sequence). CDR3 length equals 13 residues. CDR3 bases: TGTGCCAGTAGTATTTCCAGTGATCAGCCCCAGCATTTT. Translation gives CASSISSDQPQHF. Looking up the rest from reference TRBV19 and TRBJ1-5 gives the full variable domain: DGGITQSPKYLFRKEGQNVTLSCEQNLNHDAMYWYRQDPGQGLRLIYYSQIVNDFQKGDIAEGYSVSREKKESFPLTVTSAQKNPTAFYLCASSISSDQPQHFGDGTRLSIL.

The chain recombines TRBV25-1 with TRBJ2-7; TRBD2 agrees at 8 bases. Trimming took 6 bases from V and 0 from J; bases not matched to a gene: 16. The germline V gene has CDR1 MGHDK and CDR2 SYGVNS. The CDR3 length is 18 residues. The CDR3 DNA is TGTGCCAGCAGCCTGGGAACGGGGGGGGGAGCAAGCTCCTACGAGCAGTACTTC. Protein product: CASSLGTGGGASSYEQYF.

The chain has TRBV6-6 and TRBJ2-1; perhaps TRBD1 as D (5 bases). Trimming cost V 6 bases and J 7 bases, with 19 bases left between them. This CDR3 is 15 amino acids long. From germline, CDR1 is MNHNY and CDR2 SVGAGI (reference sequence). This CDR3 reads CASRKDTRIANEQFF. The CDR3 region has the DNA TGTGCCAGCAGGAAGGACACCCGGATAGCAAATGAGCAGTTCTTC.

This clone has only one observation. This chain links TRBV5-1 with TRBJ2-7; no clear D gene. Germline V gene data show CDR1 as SGHRS and CDR2 as YFSETQ. The CDR3 consists of 14 residues. The V end lost 2 bases, the J end lost 0 bases, and 9 bases lay between the germline ends. As DNA, the CDR3 is TGCGCCAGCAGCTTCCAGACCAGCTCCTACGAGCAGTACTTC. This translates into CASSFQTSSYEQYF.

The chain is built from TRBV19 and TRBJ1-5; the match to TRBD1 covers 8 bases. V lost 7 bases and J lost 1; bases outside the gene matches: 0. CDR1 is LNHDA and CDR2 is SQIVND in the germline V gene (reference sequence). The CDR3 sequence is 13 residues long. CDR3 sequence: CASNRGSNQPQHF. Written as DNA, the CDR3 is TGTGCCAGTAACAGGGGGAGCAATCAGCCCCAGCATTTT.

The V gene is TRBV7-9, the J gene TRBJ2-1; either TRBD1 or TRBD2 may fit D (5 bases each). Per the germline V gene, CDR1 is SEHNR and CDR2 is FQNEAQ (reference sequence). The V end lost 5 bases, the J end lost 5 bases, and 19 bases lay between the germline ends. The CDR3 extends over 16 amino acids. CDR3 DNA: TGTGCCAGCAGCGAGACCGGGACCCTAAAGAACAATGAGCAGTTCTTC. Its translation: CASSETGTLKNNEQFF.

This chain links TRBV9 with TRBJ2-3; 12 bases fit TRBD2. V was clipped by 2 bases and J by 2 bases; unmatched bases: 9. Germline lookup yields CDR1 SGDLS and CDR2 YYNGEE. This CDR3 is 18 amino acids long. The CDR3 is CASSVPLAGGPLTDTQYF. The DNA of the CDR3 is TGTGCCAGCAGCGTTCCCCTAGCGGGAGGGCCACTCACAGATACGCAGTATTTT. Complete variable domain (other parts from reference TRBV9 and TRBJ2-3): DSGVTQTPKHLITATGQRVTLRCSPRSGDLSVYWYQQSLDQGLQFLIQYYNGEERAKGNILERFSAQQFPDLHSELNLSSLELGDSALYFCASSVPLAGGPLTDTQYFGPGTRLTVL.

The V call is TRBV6-5, the J call TRBJ1-2; weak D call: TRBD1 (6 bases). The CDR3 runs to 15 residues. Germline CDR1 reads MNHEY; CDR2 reads SVGAGI. V lost 6 bases and J lost 2, with 16 bases in between. CDR3 nucleotide sequence: TGTGCCAGCAGGCCAACACAGGGATCCAACTATGGCTACACCTTC. Its translation is CASRPTQGSNYGYTF.